The 8 T cell receptor beta chains reported below all come from one sample, sequenced in a study of blood T cells in healthy people across ages (dated by TCRdb to between 2014 and 2016). The library was made by 5' RACE. The reads were generated on an Illumina HiSeq 2500. The second PCR ran for about 6 to 11 cycles and used a J-beta primer mix along with a sample-barcoded 5' primer. TCRdb itself trimmed the public reads at Q25 with fastp, ran MiXCR and retained productive beta chains. Here each entry gathers all rows of one CDR3 protein and keeps the most common genes and DNA. Recorded for this sample are roughly 1 million distinct CDR3 sequences; 20% to 25% of them occurred a single time. The ten top clones hold about 0.72% of the sample. This same sample was also part of a study on T cells of mothers and their children.

Input material: blood. These receptor sequences come from a girl aged 2 to 10 in good health.

V is TRBV20-1 and J is TRBJ2-5; no reliable D call. CDR1 DFQATT and CDR2 SNEGSKA come from the germline V gene (reference sequence). The CDR3 covers 13 residues. V was cut by 3 bases and J by 4 bases, with 12 bases left in between. The DNA of the CDR3 is TGCAGTGCTAGGGCCCGGGCTACAGAGACCCAGTACTTC. Protein sequence: CSARARATETQYF.

The V gene is TRBV29-1, the J gene TRBJ2-3; D tentatively reads TRBD1 or TRBD2 (6 bases each). V was trimmed by 7 bases and J by 4 bases, leaving 21 bases between them. Germline V lookup: CDR1 SQVTM, CDR2 ANQGSEA. The CDR3 has 15 residues. CDR3 protein: CSADGGSYRPDTQYF. The CDR3, as DNA: TGCAGCGCGGACGGGGGCTCATACCGTCCAGATACGCAGTATTTT.

This clonotype was found a few times. The chain combines TRBV10-3 with TRBJ1-2, with a weak D call TRBD1 (5 bases). The CDR3 length is 14 residues. Germline V gives CDR1 ENHRY, CDR2 SYGVKD. V was cut by 10 bases and J by 6 bases, with 21 bases left in between. The chain's CDR3 is CATRGQVTTNGYTF. The CDR3 bases are TGTGCCACTAGGGGCCAGGTAACGACGAATGGCTACACCTTC.

This clonotype was seen a handful of times. CDR3: CASSFGGNSYGYTF. As DNA, the CDR3 is TGTGCCAGCAGCTTTGGGGGTAACAGCTATGGCTACACCTTC. The V call is TRBV11-2, the J call TRBJ1-2, with D tentatively TRBD1 (5 bases). Germline CDR1 is SGHAT and CDR2 is FQNNGV. V was trimmed by 3 bases and J by 4 bases, leaving 12 bases between them. CDR3 length: 14 residues.

The V gene is TRBV29-1, the J gene TRBJ1-1; D gene unclear. Germline CDR1 is SQVTM and CDR2 is ANQGSEA. The length of the CDR3 is 11 residues. Trimming removed 5 bases from V and 9 bases from J, with 13 bases in between. The CDR3 sequence is CSVPTGNQAFF. The DNA of the CDR3 is TGCAGCGTTCCCACCGGGAACCAAGCTTTCTTT.

This clonotype was seen repeatedly, ten times or more. Here the CDR3 reads CASSLFWDSTDTQYF. Written as DNA, the CDR3 is TGTGCCAGCAGTTTATTCTGGGATTCCACAGATACGCAGTATTTT. This chain uses TRBV28 with TRBJ2-3, with D uncertain. Trimming removed 1 base at V and 2 bases at J, with 10 bases between. This CDR3 contains 15 residues. Germline values: CDR1 MDHEN, CDR2 SYDVKM. Filled out from reference TRBV28 and TRBJ2-3, the complete variable domain reads DVKVTQSSRYLVKRTGEKVFLECVQDMDHENMFWYRQDPGLGLRLIYFSYDVKMKEKGDIPEGYSVSREKKERFSLILESASTNQTSMYLCASSLFWDSTDTQYFGPGTRLTVL.

The rearrangement uses TRBV29-1 and TRBJ2-5; TRBD2 aligns across 12 bases. From germline, CDR1 is SQVTM and CDR2 ANQGSEA. The V segment lost 3 bases and the J segment 2 bases; nucleotides outside the gene matches: 13. The CDR3 consists of 18 residues. The CDR3 DNA follows: TGCAGCGTTGATCCTAGCGGGAGGGCCCGTAAGATTCAAGAGACCCAGTACTTC. Translating gives CSVDPSGRARKIQETQYF.

This clonotype was recorded a few times. V gene TRBV6-1 combines with J gene TRBJ1-4; D unresolved. The germline gives CDR1 MNHNS, CDR2 SASEGT. Trimming removed 10 bases at V and 8 bases at J, with 17 bases between. The CDR3 is 13 residues long. The CDR3 region is CATESRAVEKLFF. In DNA form, the CDR3 reads TGTGCCACCGAGAGCCGGGCCGTAGAAAAACTGTTTTTT.